This T cell receptor beta chain appears in the sequencing data of a study of T-cell reconstitution after alpha-beta-depleted transplantation in children. Unique molecular identifiers were used to barcode this TCRbeta library. TCRdb reanalysed the PCR reads using MiXCR and keeps one entry per CDR3 protein. The repertoire holds approximately 27,000 distinct CDR3 sequences, with 15% to 20% as singletons. A note on this clonotype: Antigen: not known.

Study results and limitations: Newly generated T cells supplied most T-cell counts and diversity one year post-transplant. Several hundred expanded graft clones reportedly were the source of alpha-beta T cells about two months after transplant. In some patients, recipient T cells and intrathymic progenitors surviving conditioning explained high day-60 diversity.

The V end was cut by 4 bases, the J end by 14 bases, with 20 bases between. CDR1 is SGDLS, CDR2 YYNGEE, per germline. This CDR3 spans 13 amino acids. Source: PBMCs, mostly from graft donor cells, taken 60 days after TCRalphabeta/CD19-depleted stem cell transplant. The rearrangement joins TRBV9 to TRBJ2-3; tentatively, D is TRBD2 (6 bases). This TCR derives from a male patient aged 2-9 years who had a stem cell transplant for acute lymphoblastic leukemia, so the T cells may come from the graft donor. CDR3 residues: CASSLGTEPWRYF. The CDR3 nucleotides are TGTGCCAGCAGCCTAGGGACTGAGCCTTGGCGGTATTTT.